Below, 4 T cell receptor beta chains from the same sample are listed, as sequenced in a study of blood T cell repertoires in COVID-19. This table comes from immunoSEQ multiplex PCR, and its TCRdb copy is limited to in-frame clones, with some not included. This sample has roughly 330,000 clones, with roughly 90% found just once. Source material: peripheral blood. The receptor source for this set is a woman aged 45-65 years with active or convalescent COVID-19.

V usage is TRBV18 and J usage is TRBJ1-4; tentative D call: TRBD1 (6 bases). The germline V and J ends were trimmed by 4 bases and 0 bases, with 15 bases remaining between them. In germline, CDR1 is KGHSH, CDR2 LQKENI. The CDR3 sequence is 17 residues long. CDR3 residues: CASSLMTGIATNEKLFF. The CDR3 DNA reads as TGTGCCAGCTCACTAATGACAGGCATTGCAACTAATGAAAAACTGTTTTTT.

The chain uses TRBV5-6 and TRBJ2-7, with D maybe TRBD2 (6 bases). The V end lost 0 bases, the J end lost 6 bases, and 7 bases lay between the germline ends. In germline, CDR1 is SGHDT, CDR2 YYEEEE. This CDR3 is built from 12 residues. CDR3 DNA sequence: TGTGCCAGCAGCTTGGTCGGGAGCGAGCAGTACTTC. Amino acids: CASSLVGSEQYF. Based on the CDR3 plus reference TRBV5-6 and TRBJ2-7, the full variable domain is DAGVTQSPTHLIKTRGQQVTLRCSPKSGHDTVSWYQQALGQGPQFIFQYYEEEERQRGNFPDRFSGHQFPNYSSELNVNALLLGDSALYLCASSLVGSEQYFGPGTRLTVT.

The chain links TRBV7-6 to TRBJ1-1, with a possible D match to TRBD1 (5 bases). Germline CDR1 reads SGHVS; CDR2 reads FNYEAQ. Trimming pared 1 base from V and 4 bases from J, leaving 13 bases between. The length of the CDR3 is 15 residues. CDR3 in amino acids: CASSLGAGRGTEAFF. CDR3 nucleotides: TGTGCCAGCAGCTTAGGGGCAGGGCGGGGCACTGAAGCTTTCTTT.

V gene TRBV28 combines with J gene TRBJ2-1; no clear D gene. The CDR3 length is 13 residues. Germline V CDR1 and CDR2: MDHEN, SYDVKM. The germline V and J ends were trimmed by 3 bases and 7 bases, with 10 bases remaining between them. The CDR3 DNA reads as TGTGCCAGCAGTTTGCCCTCCCTAAATGAGCAGTTCTTC. Amino acid sequence: CASSLPSLNEQFF.